These T cell receptor beta chains were read from a single sample in a study of blood T cell repertoires in COVID-19. TCRdb's copy holds only in-frame clones and misses some; the assay was immunoSEQ multiplex PCR. The data contain roughly 80,000 clones, roughly nine tenths of them singletons. The material sequenced was peripheral blood. These receptors all come from a man between 60 and 75 years old with acute or convalescent COVID-19. CDR3s leave out the opening cysteine and the closing phenylalanine or tryptophan. The D gene is left open where the match is weak.

TRBV28,TRBJ1-6,.,ASNPGTPTFLH
TRBV7-9,TRBJ2-1,.,ASSFRGGRGDEQF
TRBV6-6,TRBJ1-2,.,ASSSDAGGGYT
TRBV12-1,TRBJ1-2,.,ASSFAPRQDGNYGYT
TRBV5-4,TRBJ2-6,.,ASSPWTDGANVLT
TRBV19,TRBJ2-7,.,ASSTPSDSYEQY
TRBV18,TRBJ2-1,TRBD2,ASSRVWTRREDDNEQF
TRBV5-8,TRBJ1-3,TRBD1,ASSIGQGAIGNTIY
TRBV7-9,TRBJ1-1,TRBD1,ASSLQGAGDTEAF
TRBV11-2,TRBJ2-7,.,ASSFVGSYEQY
TRBV7-3,TRBJ2-3,TRBD2,ASSPLAGRTDTQY
TRBV4-3,TRBJ2-1,TRBD2,ASSQDAGDGNEQF
TRBV11-2,TRBJ2-5,TRBD1,ASSPPGVGGGETQY
TRBV7-9,TRBJ1-1,TRBD1,ASSLETGGWTEAF
TRBV5-1,TRBJ2-3,.,ASSLGLVADTQY
TRBV28,TRBJ2-2,TRBD2,ASTAQDREGGELF
TRBV6-6,TRBJ2-7,TRBD2,ASRPGLANSYEQY
TRBV19,TRBJ2-7,TRBD2,ASSIFFGGTSGRYEQY
TRBV11-2,TRBJ1-6,TRBD1,ASSSGTGLSPLH
TRBV9,TRBJ2-1,TRBD2,ASSIGREGVWLNEQF
TRBV6-4,TRBJ2-1,TRBD1,ASSDSSGGPQSYNEQF
TRBV28,TRBJ2-7,TRBD1,ASLQPGQGNKQY
TRBV6-2/TRBV6-3,TRBJ2-5,TRBD2,ASSGGLAGVETQY
TRBV9,TRBJ2-5,TRBD2,ASSVWAGDRETQY
TRBV5-1,TRBJ2-3,.,ASSLTGFTDTQY
TRBV7-8,TRBJ1-2,.,ASSFDLGAYGYT
TRBV5-1,TRBJ2-2,TRBD2,ASSIGLAGATGELF
TRBV19,TRBJ2-7,.,ASSIRLSSYEQY
TRBV2,TRBJ1-1,.,ASSASDRNTEAF
TRBV28,TRBJ2-5,TRBD1,ASSFKDREKETQY